This T cell receptor (beta chain) was identified in a study of blood T cell repertoires in COVID-19 (dated by TCRdb to 2020 to 2022). For context, the study as a whole: Collaborator samples came from the United States, Italy and Spain and covered acute and convalescent phases of COVID-19. The material from the prospective study consisted of cDNA or gDNA derived from T cells, B-cell-depleted T cells, or PBMCs. Subjects who had been exposed to COVID-19, were actively infected with it, or had recovered from it provided the deeply sampled blood TCRbeta repertoires that made up the dataset. The repertoires were released in a freely available public database meant as a resource for research on the immune response to SARS-CoV-2. The samples were drawn from the first 160 participants of the ongoing ImmuneRACE study and from some 1,300 subjects provided by 6 global collaborators. Sample metadata almost always included a de-identified subject ID, COVID-19 status, age in years and sex. Where HLA class I and class II types were available, the types were taken from metadata supplied by the sample provider, not from assay-based typing.

Reading the germline V gene gives CDR1 SGHRS and CDR2 YFSETQ. At the junction V is shortened by 0 bases and J by 9 bases; bases outside the gene matches: 9. The CDR3 numbers 15 residues from cysteine through phenylalanine. Only CDR3 DNA remains: 45 bases, in frame from the first base. Overall study outcomes, separate from this receptor: The amount of clinical and demographic metadata varied by source and participant and was provided uncurated.

The immunoSEQ Assay, a bias-controlled multiplex PCR, was used to amplify TCRbeta CDR3 regions from genomic DNA. The original methods were these. The number of nucleated cells in each sample was estimated from the amplification of reference gene primers within the assay. Sequence reads were collapsed and filtered to measure the absolute abundance of every unique TCRbeta CDR3 rearrangement. For each sample, productive Simpson clonality was calculated by taking the square root of Simpson's diversity index across productive rearrangements. As stored in TCRdb, this immuneACCESS dataset retains in-frame rearrangements with V and J assigned. A fraction of the clones does not appear; measured against another copy, unresolved V genes explain less than half of the discrepancy, and the remainder lacks a known reason. V and J calls and clone size are copied from that table; D and trimming were computed from the DNA. This sample is represented by nearly 200,000 clones; about 85% of them were singletons. Together, the top ten hold roughly 20% of the sample.

Each collaborating institution followed its own protocols to collect whole blood in K2EDTA tubes. For TCRbeta analysis, collaborators shipped samples as frozen whole blood, isolated PBMCs, or DNA extracted from either of those sample types. Comment on this clone: There is no known antigen for this receptor. No base quality information exists; no much larger clone differs at one position.

The V and J segments used are TRBV5-1 and TRBJ2-1; 7 central nucleotides agree with TRBD2. This clonotype was sampled from a human donor in a cohort sampled during active COVID-19. The material sequenced was peripheral blood. The encoded CDR3 is CASSLGRLAEVEQFF. The nucleotide sequence is given as TGCGCCAGCAGCTTGGGCCGTCTAGCGGAGGTTGAGCAGTTCTTC.